This TCR beta chain originates from a study of T cells in Graves' hyperthyroidism and ophthalmopathy. Across the whole study: Blood from the periphery was taken at initial diagnosis, before any treatment.

This clonotype occurred many times. Using RNA transcripts as the source, TCR beta CDR3 regions were amplified. HTBI primers were the set used in a first-round RT-PCR of the TCR CDR3. TCRdb recomputed calls from the multiplex PCR reads with MiXCR, one row per CDR3 protein. Among about 270,000 distinct CDR3 sequences listed, over 20% were seen once. J gave up 1 base and V 4 bases, and 7 bases lay outside the gene matches. Looked up from germline, CDR1 is SGHTA and CDR2 is FQGTGA. The CDR3 is 16 residues long. The sequence was collected from a woman between 35 and 50 years old with Graves' ophthalmopathy. The chain links TRBV7-3 to TRBJ2-1; 7 nucleotides align to TRBD2. The sequenced material came from blood. CDR3 loop: CASSSVGGDSYNEQFF. The CDR3 DNA reads as TGTGCCAGCAGCTCCGTTGGGGGGGATTCCTACAATGAGCAGTTCTTC.